Sequencing of this T cell receptor (beta chain) was carried out in a study of a mutant IDH1 vaccine in newly diagnosed glioma. At the level of the study: Patients were given eight vaccinations, scheduled in weeks 1, 3, 5, 7, 11, 15, 19 and 23. Vaccination started 4-6 weeks after radiotherapy alone, or with temozolomide cycles. Study outcomes and limitations: Immune responses arising from the vaccine appeared in around 92% of patients.

Sequenced by immunoSEQ multiplex PCR; TCRdb stores in-frame clones only, minus some. Of about 75,000 clones listed, 75% to 95% are singletons. Time point meaning: week 5, during vaccination. With topical imiquimod, each dose of the vaccine consisted of 300 ug of mutant IDH1 20-mer peptide. Concerning this clone itself: The antigen is undetermined.

CDR1 and CDR2 (germline): KGHSH, LQKENI. The CDR3 runs 17 residues. The V end lost 2 bases, the J end lost 0 bases, and 13 bases lay between the germline ends. The chain has TRBV18 and TRBJ1-4; maybe TRBD1 (5 bases). The sequence derives from a woman aged 50 to 60 with glioma. The sample consisted of PBMCs, taken from a glioma patient whose treatment included an IDH1 peptide vaccine. The CDR3 loop reads CASSPFGKTATNEKLFF. CDR3 nucleotide sequence: TGTGCCAGCTCACCATTCGGAAAGACAGCAACTAATGAAAAACTGTTTTTT.